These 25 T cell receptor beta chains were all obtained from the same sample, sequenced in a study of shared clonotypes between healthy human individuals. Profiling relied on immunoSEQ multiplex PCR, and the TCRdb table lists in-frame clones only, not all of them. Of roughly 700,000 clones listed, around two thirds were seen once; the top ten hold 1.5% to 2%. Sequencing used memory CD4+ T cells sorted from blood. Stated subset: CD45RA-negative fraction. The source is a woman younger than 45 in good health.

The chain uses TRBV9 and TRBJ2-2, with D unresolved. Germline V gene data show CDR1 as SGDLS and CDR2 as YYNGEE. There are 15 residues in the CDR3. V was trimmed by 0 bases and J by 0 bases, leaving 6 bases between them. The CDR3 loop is CASSVVRSNTGELFF. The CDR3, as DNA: TGTGCCAGCAGCGTAGTTCGCTCGAACACCGGGGAGCTGTTTTTT.

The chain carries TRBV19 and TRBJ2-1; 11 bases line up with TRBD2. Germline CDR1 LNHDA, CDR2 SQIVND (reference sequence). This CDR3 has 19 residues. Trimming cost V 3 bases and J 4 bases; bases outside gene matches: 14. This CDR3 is CASSIRSGRARSRYNEQFF. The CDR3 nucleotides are TGTGCCAGTAGTATTCGTAGCGGGAGGGCCCGATCTCGATACAATGAGCAGTTCTTC.

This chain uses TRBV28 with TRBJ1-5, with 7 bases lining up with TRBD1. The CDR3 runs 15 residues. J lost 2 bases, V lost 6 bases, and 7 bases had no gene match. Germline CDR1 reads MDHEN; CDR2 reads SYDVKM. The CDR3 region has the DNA TGTGCCAGCAGCCAAGGGGGCCTGGGCAATCAGCCCCAGCATTTT. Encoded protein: CASSQGGLGNQPQHF.

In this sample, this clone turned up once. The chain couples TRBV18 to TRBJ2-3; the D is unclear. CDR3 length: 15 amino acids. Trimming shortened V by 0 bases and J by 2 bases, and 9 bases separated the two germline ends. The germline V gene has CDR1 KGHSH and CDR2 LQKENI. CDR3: CASSPPSRPTDTQYF. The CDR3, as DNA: TGTGCCAGCTCACCACCGAGTAGACCCACAGATACGCAGTATTTT.

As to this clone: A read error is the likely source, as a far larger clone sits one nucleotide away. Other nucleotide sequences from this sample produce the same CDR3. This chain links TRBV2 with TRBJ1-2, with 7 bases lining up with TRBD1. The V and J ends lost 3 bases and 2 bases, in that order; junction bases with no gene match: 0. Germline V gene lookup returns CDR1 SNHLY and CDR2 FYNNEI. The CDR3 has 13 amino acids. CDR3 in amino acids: CASSDRGNYGYTF. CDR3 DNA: TGTGCCAGCAGTGACAGGGGGAACTATGGCTACACCTTC.

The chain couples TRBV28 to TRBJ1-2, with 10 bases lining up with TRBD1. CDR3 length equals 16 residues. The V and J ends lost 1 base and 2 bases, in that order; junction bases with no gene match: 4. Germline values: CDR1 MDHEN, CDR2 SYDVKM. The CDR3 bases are TGTGCCAGCAGTTTATTAGGGACAGGGGTAAACTATGGCTACACCTTC. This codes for CASSLLGTGVNYGYTF.

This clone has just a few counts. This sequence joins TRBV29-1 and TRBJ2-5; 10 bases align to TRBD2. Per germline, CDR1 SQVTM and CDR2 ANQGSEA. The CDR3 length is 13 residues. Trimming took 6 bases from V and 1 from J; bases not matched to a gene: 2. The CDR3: CSVTSGVQETQYF. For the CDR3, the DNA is TGCAGCGTAACTAGCGGGGTCCAAGAGACCCAGTACTTC.

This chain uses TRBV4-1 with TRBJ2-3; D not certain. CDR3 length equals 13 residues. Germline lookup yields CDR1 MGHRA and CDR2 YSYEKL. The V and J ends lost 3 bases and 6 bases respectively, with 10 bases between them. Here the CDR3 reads CASSQRPQDTQYF. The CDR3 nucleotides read TGCGCCAGCAGCCAGCGGCCCCAGGATACGCAGTATTTT.

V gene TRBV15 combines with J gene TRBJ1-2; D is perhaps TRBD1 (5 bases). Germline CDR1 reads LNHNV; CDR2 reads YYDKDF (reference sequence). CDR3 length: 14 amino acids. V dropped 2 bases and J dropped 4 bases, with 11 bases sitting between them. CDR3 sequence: CATSRRQNSYGYTF. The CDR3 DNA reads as TGTGCCACCAGCAGACGACAGAATAGCTATGGCTACACCTTC.

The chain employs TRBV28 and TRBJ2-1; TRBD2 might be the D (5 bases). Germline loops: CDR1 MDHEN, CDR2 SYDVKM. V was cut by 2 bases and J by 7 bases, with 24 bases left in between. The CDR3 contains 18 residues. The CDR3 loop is CASSLPPNKRPLENEQFF. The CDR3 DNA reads TGTGCCAGCAGTTTACCCCCGAACAAAAGGCCACTAGAGAATGAGCAGTTCTTC.

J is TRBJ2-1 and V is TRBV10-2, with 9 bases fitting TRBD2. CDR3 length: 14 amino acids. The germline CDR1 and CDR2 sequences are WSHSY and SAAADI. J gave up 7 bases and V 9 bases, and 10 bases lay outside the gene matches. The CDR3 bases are TGCGCCAGTAGATTAGCGGGAGTGCATAATGAGCAGTTCTTC. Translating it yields CASRLAGVHNEQFF.

CDR3 in DNA: TGTGCCATCGGGGGGGACACTGAAGCTTTCTTT. This translates into CAIGGDTEAFF. This chain connects TRBV10-3 to TRBJ1-1, with a weak D call TRBD1 (5 bases). The V end was cut by 8 bases, the J end by 3 bases, with 7 bases between. The CDR3 is made up of 11 amino acids. The germline V gene encodes CDR1 ENHRY and CDR2 SYGVKD.

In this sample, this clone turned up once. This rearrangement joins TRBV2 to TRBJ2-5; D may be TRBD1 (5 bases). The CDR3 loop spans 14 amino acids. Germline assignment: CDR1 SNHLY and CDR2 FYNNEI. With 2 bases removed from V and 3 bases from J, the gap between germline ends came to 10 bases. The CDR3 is CASSEQGFEETQYF. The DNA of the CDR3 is TGTGCCAGCAGTGAACAGGGCTTCGAAGAGACCCAGTACTTC.

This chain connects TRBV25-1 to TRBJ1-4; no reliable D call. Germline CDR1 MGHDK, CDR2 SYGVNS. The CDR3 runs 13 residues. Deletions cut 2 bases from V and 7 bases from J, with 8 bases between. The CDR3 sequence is CASSERGVEKLFF. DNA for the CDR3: TGTGCCAGCAGTGAACGAGGCGTTGAAAAACTGTTTTTT.

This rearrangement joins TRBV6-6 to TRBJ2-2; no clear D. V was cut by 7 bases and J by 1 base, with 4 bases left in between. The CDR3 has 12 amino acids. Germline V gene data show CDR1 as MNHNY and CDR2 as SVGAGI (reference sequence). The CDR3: CASTQNTGELFF. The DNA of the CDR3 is TGTGCCAGCACCCAGAACACCGGGGAGCTGTTTTTT.

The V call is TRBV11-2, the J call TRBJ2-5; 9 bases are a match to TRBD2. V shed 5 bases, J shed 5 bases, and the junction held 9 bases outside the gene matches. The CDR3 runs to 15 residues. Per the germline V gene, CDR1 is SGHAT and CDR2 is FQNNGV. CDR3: CASSPDSGSYETQYF. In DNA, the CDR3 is TGTGCCAGCAGCCCCGATAGCGGGAGTTATGAGACCCAGTACTTC. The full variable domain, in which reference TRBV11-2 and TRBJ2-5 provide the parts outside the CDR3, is EAGVAQSPRYKIIEKRQSVAFWCNPISGHATLYWYQQILGQGPKLLIQFQNNGVVDDSQLPKDRFSAERLKGVDSTLKIQPAKLEDSAVYLCASSPDSGSYETQYFGPGTRLLVL.

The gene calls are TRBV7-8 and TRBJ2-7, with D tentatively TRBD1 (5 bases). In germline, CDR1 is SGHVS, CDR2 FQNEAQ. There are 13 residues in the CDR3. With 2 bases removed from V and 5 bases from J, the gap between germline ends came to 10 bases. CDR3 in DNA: TGTGCCAGCAGCTTATCCAGGGCCCACGAGCAGTACTTC. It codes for CASSLSRAHEQYF.

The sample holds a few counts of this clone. CDR3 amino acids: CASSLRLTDTQYF. The CDR3 DNA reads TGTGCCAGCAGTCTCAGGCTCACAGATACGCAGTATTTT. The chain uses TRBV6-1 and TRBJ2-3, with D hard to call. Germline CDR1 is MNHNS and CDR2 is SASEGT. This CDR3 has 13 amino acids. V lost 5 bases to trimming and J lost 2 bases, with 8 bases between them.

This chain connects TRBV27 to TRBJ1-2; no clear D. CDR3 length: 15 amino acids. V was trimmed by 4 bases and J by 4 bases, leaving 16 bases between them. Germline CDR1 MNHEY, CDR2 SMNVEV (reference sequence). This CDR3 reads CASSSYRGRAYGYTF. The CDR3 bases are TGTGCCAGCAGTTCCTACAGAGGTAGGGCCTATGGCTACACCTTC.

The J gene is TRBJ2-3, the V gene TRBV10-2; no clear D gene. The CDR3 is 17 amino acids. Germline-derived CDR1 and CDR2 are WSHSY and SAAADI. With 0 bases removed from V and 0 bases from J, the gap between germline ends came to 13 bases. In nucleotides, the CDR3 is TGCGCCAGCAGTGAGTCGTTCCCCAGGAGAAGCACAGATACGCAGTATTTT. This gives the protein CASSESFPRRSTDTQYF.

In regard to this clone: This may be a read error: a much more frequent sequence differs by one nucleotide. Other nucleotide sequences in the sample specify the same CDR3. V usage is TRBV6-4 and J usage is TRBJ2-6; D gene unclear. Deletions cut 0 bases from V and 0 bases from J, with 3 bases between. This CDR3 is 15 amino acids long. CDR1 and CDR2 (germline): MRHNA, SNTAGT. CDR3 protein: CASSDSSSGANVLTF. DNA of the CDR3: TGTGCCAGCAGTGACTCGAGCTCTGGGGCCAACGTCCTGACTTTC.

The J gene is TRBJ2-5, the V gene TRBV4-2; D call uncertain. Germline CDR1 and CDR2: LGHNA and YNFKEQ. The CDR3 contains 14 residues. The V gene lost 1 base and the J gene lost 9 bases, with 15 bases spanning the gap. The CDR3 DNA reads TGTGCCAGCAGCCAAGCCGACGCCTCCGGATCCCAGTACTTC. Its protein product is CASSQADASGSQYF.

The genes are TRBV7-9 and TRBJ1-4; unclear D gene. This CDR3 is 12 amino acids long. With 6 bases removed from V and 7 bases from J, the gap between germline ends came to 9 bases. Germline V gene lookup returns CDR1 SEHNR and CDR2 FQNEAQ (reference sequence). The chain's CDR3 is CASRKGSEKLFF. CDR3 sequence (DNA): TGTGCCAGCAGAAAAGGGAGTGAAAAACTGTTTTTT.

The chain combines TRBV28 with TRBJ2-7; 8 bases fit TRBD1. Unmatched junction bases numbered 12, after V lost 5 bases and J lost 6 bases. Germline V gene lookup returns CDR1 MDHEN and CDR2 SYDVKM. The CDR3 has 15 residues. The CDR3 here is CASSPPRQGSGEQYF. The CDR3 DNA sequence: TGTGCCAGCAGTCCACCTCGACAGGGGAGCGGCGAGCAGTACTTC.

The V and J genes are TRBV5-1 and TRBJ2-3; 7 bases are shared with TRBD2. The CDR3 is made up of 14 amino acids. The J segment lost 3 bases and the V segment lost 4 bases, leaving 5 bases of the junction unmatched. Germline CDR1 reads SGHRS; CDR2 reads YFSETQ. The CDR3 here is CASSRGGSTDTQYF. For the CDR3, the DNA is TGCGCCAGCAGCAGGGGCGGGAGTACAGATACGCAGTATTTT.